This TCR beta chain was sequenced during a study of blood T cell repertoires in COVID-19. Study as a whole: COVID-19 samples, acute and convalescent, were from the United States, Italy and Spain. PBMCs, B-cell-depleted T cells, or T cells provided the cDNA or gDNA that made up the material.

Under the authors' procedure: The assay estimated nucleated cells by amplifying reference gene primers. Profiling relied on immunoSEQ multiplex PCR, and the TCRdb table lists in-frame clones only, not all of them. That table furnishes V, J and clone size, whereas the DNA furnished D and trimming. The table lists 200,000 to 250,000 clones, approximately 90% of them singletons. From germline, CDR1 is MNHEY and CDR2 SMNVEV (reference sequence). CDR3 length: 16 amino acids. V dropped 4 bases and J dropped 8 bases, with 21 bases sitting between them. The Seattle site enrolled patients during active infection and followed them longitudinally.

Sequenced: peripheral blood. The chain couples TRBV27 to TRBJ2-4; TRBD1 might be the D (6 bases). This receptor was obtained from a man aged 25 to 40 with COVID-19, enrolled during active disease. The CDR3 is CASSSFGQLLGDIQYF. CDR3 DNA sequence: TGTGCCAGCAGTTCCTTTGGACAGCTCCTAGGGGACATTCAGTACTTC.